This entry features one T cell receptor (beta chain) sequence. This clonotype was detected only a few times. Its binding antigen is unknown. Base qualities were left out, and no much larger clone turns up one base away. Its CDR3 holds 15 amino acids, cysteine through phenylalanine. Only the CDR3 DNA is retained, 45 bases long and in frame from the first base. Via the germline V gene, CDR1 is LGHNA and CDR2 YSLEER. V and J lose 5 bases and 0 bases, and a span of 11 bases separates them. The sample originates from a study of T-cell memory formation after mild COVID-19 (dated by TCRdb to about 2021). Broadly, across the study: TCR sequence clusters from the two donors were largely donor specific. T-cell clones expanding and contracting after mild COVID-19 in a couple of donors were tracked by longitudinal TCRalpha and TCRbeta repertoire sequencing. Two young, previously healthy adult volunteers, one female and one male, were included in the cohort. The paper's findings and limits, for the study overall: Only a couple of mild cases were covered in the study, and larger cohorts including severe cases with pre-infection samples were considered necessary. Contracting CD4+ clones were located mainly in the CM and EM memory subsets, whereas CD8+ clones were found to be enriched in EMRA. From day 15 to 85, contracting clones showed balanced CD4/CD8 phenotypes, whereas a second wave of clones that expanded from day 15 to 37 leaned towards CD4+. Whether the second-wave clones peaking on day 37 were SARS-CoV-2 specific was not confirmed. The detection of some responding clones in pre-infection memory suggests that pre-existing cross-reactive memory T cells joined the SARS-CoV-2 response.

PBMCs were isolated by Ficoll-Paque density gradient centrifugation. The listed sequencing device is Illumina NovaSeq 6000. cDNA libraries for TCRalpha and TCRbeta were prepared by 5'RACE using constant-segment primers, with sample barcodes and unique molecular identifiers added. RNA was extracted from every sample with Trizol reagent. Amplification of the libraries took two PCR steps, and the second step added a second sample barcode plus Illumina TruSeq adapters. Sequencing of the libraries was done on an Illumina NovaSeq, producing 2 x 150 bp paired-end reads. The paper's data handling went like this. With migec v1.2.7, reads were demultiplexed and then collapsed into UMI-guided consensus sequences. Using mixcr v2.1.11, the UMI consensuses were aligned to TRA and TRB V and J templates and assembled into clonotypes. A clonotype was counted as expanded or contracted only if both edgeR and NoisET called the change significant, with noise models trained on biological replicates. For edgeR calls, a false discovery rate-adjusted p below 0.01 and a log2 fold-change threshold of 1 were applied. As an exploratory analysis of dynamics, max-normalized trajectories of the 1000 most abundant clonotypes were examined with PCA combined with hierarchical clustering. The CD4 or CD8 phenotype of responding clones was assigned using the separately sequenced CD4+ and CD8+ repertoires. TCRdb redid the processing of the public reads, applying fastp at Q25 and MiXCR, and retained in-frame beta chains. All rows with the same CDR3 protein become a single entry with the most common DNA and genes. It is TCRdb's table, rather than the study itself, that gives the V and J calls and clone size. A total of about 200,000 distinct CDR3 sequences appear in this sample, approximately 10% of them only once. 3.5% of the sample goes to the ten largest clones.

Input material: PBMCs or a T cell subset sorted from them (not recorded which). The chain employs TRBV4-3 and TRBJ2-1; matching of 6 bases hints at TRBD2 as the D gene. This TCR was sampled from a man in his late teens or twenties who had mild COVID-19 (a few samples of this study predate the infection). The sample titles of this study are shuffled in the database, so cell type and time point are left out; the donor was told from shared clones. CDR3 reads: CASSTDGSSYNEQFF. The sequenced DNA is TGCGCCAGCAGCACGGACGGGAGCTCCTACAATGAGCAGTTCTTC.